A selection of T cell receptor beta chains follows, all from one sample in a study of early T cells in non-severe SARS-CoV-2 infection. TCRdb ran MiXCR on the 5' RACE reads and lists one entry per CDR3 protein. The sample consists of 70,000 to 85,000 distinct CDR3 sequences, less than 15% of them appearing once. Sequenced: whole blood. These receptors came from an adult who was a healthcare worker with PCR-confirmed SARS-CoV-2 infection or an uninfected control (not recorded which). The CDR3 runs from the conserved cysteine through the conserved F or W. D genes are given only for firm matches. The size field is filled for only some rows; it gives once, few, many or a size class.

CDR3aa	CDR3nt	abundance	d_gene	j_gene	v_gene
CASSQDPRAGLVNEQFF	TGCGCCAGCAGCCAAGATCCTCGTGCGGGGTTAGTCAATGAGCAGTTCTTC	few	NA	TRBJ2-1	TRBV4-1
CASSDSIYNEQFF	TGTGCCAGCAGTGACTCGATTTACAATGAGCAGTTCTTC	few	NA	TRBJ2-1	TRBV6-4
CASSLLAKNIQYF	TGTGCCAGCAGCCTCCTGGCCAAAAACATTCAGTACTTC	NA	NA	TRBJ2-4	TRBV12-3/TRBV12-4
CASSQLAGVSYEQYF	TGTGCCAGCAGCCAACTAGCGGGGGTTTCCTACGAGCAGTACTTC	once	TRBD2	TRBJ2-7	TRBV6-5
CASSLRGGGYGYTF	TGTGCCAGCAGTTTAAGGGGCGGAGGGTATGGCTACACCTTC	few	NA	TRBJ1-2	TRBV12-3/TRBV12-4
CASSYRQGRSYEQYF	TGTGCCAGCAGTTATCGACAGGGAAGGTCCTACGAGCAGTACTTC	many	TRBD1	TRBJ2-7	TRBV2
CASSRSYLEETQYF	TGTGCCAGCAGCAGGAGTTACCTGGAAGAGACCCAGTACTTC	many	NA	TRBJ2-5	TRBV2
CASSVVRDRASYEQYF	TGTGCCAGCAGCGTAGTTCGGGACAGAGCCTCCTACGAGCAGTACTTC	many	TRBD1	TRBJ2-7	TRBV9
CATSDFTGTQAFF	TGTGCCACCAGTGACTTCACAGGGACCCAAGCTTTCTTT	many	NA	TRBJ1-1	TRBV24-1
CASSLNTGLATYEQYF	TGCGCCAGCAGCTTAAACACGGGACTAGCCACCTACGAGCAGTACTTC	few	TRBD2	TRBJ2-7	TRBV5-1
CASSLWGQGGDEKLFF	TGTGCCAGCAGTTTATGGGGACAGGGGGGTGATGAAAAACTGTTTTTT	NA	TRBD1	TRBJ1-4	TRBV28
CASSRDRYTEAFF	TGTGCCAGCAGTCGGGACAGGTACACTGAAGCTTTCTTT	many	TRBD1	TRBJ1-1	TRBV2
CSVEASAGDDEQFF	TGCAGCGTTGAGGCCTCAGCGGGAGACGATGAGCAGTTCTTC	NA	TRBD2	TRBJ2-1	TRBV29-1
CASSIRTGNTGELFF	TGCGCCAGCAGCATAAGGACAGGGAACACCGGGGAGCTGTTTTTT	NA	TRBD1	TRBJ2-2	TRBV5-1
CSARGPTGGYSPLHF	TGCAGTGCTAGAGGTCCGACAGGGGGGTATTCACCCCTCCACTTT	few	TRBD1	TRBJ1-6	TRBV20-1
CASSFEGRQGYTF	TGTGCCAGCAGTTTCGAGGGGCGCCAAGGCTACACCTTC	once	NA	TRBJ1-2	TRBV28
CSVAGYYGYTF	TGCAGCGTTGCAGGTTACTATGGCTACACCTTC	few	NA	TRBJ1-2	TRBV29-1
CASNVIAGGEGNTDTQYF	TGTGCCAGCAACGTTATAGCGGGGGGCGAGGGAAACACAGATACGCAGTATTTT	few	TRBD2	TRBJ2-3	TRBV4-2
CASSLAPDNYEQYF	TGCGCCAGCAGCTTGGCCCCAGACAACTACGAGCAGTACTTC	few	NA	TRBJ2-7	TRBV5-1
CASSRGATEAFF	TGTGCCAGCAGCAGGGGCGCTACTGAAGCTTTCTTT	many	NA	TRBJ1-1	TRBV3-1
CASSSTPPAQYF	TGTGCCAGCAGTTCGACACCCCCGGCGCAGTACTTC	NA	NA	TRBJ2-7	TRBV28
CASSYLPGLQETQYF	TGTGCCAGCAGTTACCTACCAGGGCTACAAGAGACCCAGTACTTC	many	NA	TRBJ2-5	TRBV6-6
CASSERVGGSTEAFF	TGTGCCAGCAGTGAAAGGGTGGGGGGGAGCACTGAAGCTTTCTTT	few	NA	TRBJ1-1	TRBV6-1